Below, 25 T cell receptor beta chains from the same sample are listed, as sequenced in a study of cytomegalovirus exposure and HLA in healthy donors (dated by TCRdb to the late 2010s). Library preparation was by the immunoSEQ multiplex PCR assay. A mixture of 60 forward primers for TCR Vbeta segments and 13 reverse primers for TCR Jbeta segments was used in the multiplex PCR. TCRdb provides this immuneACCESS table in a form limited to in-frame rearrangements. Some clones are lacking; in checked studies, under half of them reflect an unresolved V gene, and why the rest are absent is not known. This sample is represented by approximately 160,000 clones; 65% to 85% of them were singletons. The ten top clones hold around 2.8% of the sample. The sample comprised PBMCs. The receptors were sampled from a woman aged 40-49 years in good health and CMV-seropositive.

This clone has just a few counts. The chain carries TRBV7-9 and TRBJ1-1, with D maybe TRBD1 (5 bases). Germline CDR1 is SEHNR and CDR2 is FQNEAQ (reference sequence). The length of the CDR3 is 14 residues. Trimming stripped 3 bases from V and 2 bases from J, with 10 bases between. The CDR3 reads CASSLGQINTEAFF. In nucleotides, the CDR3 is TGTGCCAGCAGCTTGGGGCAGATAAACACTGAAGCTTTCTTT.

V and J are TRBV29-1 and TRBJ1-1; 7 nucleotides agree with TRBD1. Per the germline V gene, CDR1 is SQVTM and CDR2 is ANQGSEA. Trimming at V came to 5 bases and at J to 6 bases, leaving 6 bases not matched to a gene. The CDR3 is 12 residues long. CDR3 sequence reads: CSVLQGDAEAFF. The CDR3 nucleotides read TGCAGCGTTCTTCAGGGGGACGCTGAAGCTTTCTTT.

This chain joins TRBV7-2 and TRBJ2-1; TRBD2 might be the D (6 bases). The CDR3 length is 16 residues. Trimming cost V 2 bases and J 3 bases, with 14 bases left between them. Germline CDR1 reads SGHTA; CDR2 reads FQGNSA. Here the CDR3 reads CASSLLGGGNYNEQFF. The CDR3 region has the DNA TGTGCCAGCAGCTTATTGGGAGGCGGAAACTACAATGAGCAGTTCTTC.

This sequence joins TRBV10-1 and TRBJ2-5, with 8 bases aligning to TRBD1. The V gene's germline CDR1 is WNHNN and CDR2 SYGVQD (reference sequence). V lost 0 bases to trimming and J lost 5 bases; unmatched junction nucleotides: 8. CDR3 length: 16 residues. In DNA, the CDR3 is TGCGCCAGCAGTGAGTCCTTCGAGACAGGGGACGAGACCCAGTACTTC. The encoded protein is CASSESFETGDETQYF.

The chain uses TRBV4-1 and TRBJ2-7; 9 positions match TRBD2. The CDR3 is made up of 15 amino acids. After removal of 1 base from V and 6 bases from J, the junction contained 7 bases not matched to a gene. Germline CDR1 is MGHRA and CDR2 is YSYEKL. Written as DNA, the CDR3 is TGCGCCAGCAGCCAAGCTGGCGGGAGGGCCCTCGAGCAGTACTTC. This translates into CASSQAGGRALEQYF.

The V call is TRBV4-1, the J call TRBJ2-1; D is perhaps TRBD2 (5 bases). With 1 base removed from V and 7 bases from J, the gap between germline ends came to 8 bases. The CDR3 extends over 13 amino acids. Germline CDR1 and CDR2: MGHRA and YSYEKL. CDR3 sequence reads: CASSQVTGNEQFF. For the CDR3, the DNA is TGCGCCAGCAGCCAAGTGACGGGGAATGAGCAGTTCTTC.

This chain joins TRBV30 and TRBJ1-2; no definite D call. Germline CDR1 is GTSNPN and CDR2 is SVGIG (reference sequence). The CDR3 extends over 14 amino acids. V was trimmed by 3 bases and J by 2 bases, leaving 13 bases between them. The chain's CDR3 is CAWRSEGMNYGYTF. DNA for the CDR3: TGTGCCTGGAGGTCAGAGGGAATGAACTATGGCTACACCTTC.

V is TRBV19 and J is TRBJ2-7; TRBD2 matches at 12 bases. V was pared by 7 bases and J by 5 bases, with 12 bases of the junction left unmatched. CDR3 length equals 16 residues. Germline V gene lookup returns CDR1 LNHDA and CDR2 SQIVND (reference sequence). CDR3 loop: CASMGASGRAIDEQYF. CDR3 in DNA: TGTGCCAGTATGGGGGCTAGCGGGAGGGCCATCGACGAGCAGTACTTC.

V gene TRBV9 combines with J gene TRBJ2-7; TRBD1 matches at 8 bases. The junction had 4 bases not matched to a gene; V was cut back by 4 bases and J by 1 base. Germline V gives CDR1 SGDLS, CDR2 YYNGEE. The CDR3 extends over 14 amino acids. The CDR3 sequence is CASSPWTGSYEQYF. In nucleotides, the CDR3 is TGTGCCAGCAGCCCCTGGACAGGGTCCTACGAGCAGTACTTC.

V gene TRBV5-1 combines with J gene TRBJ1-1; D is possibly TRBD1 (5 bases). Trimming took 5 bases from V and 2 from J, leaving 10 bases between them. This CDR3 has 13 amino acids. Germline lookup yields CDR1 SGHRS and CDR2 YFSETQ. CDR3 residues: CASSPTGNTEAFF. The DNA of the CDR3 is TGCGCCAGCAGTCCAACAGGCAACACTGAAGCTTTCTTT.

This rearrangement joins TRBV19 to TRBJ1-2; 10 bases match TRBD1. This CDR3 has 16 residues. The germline V gene has CDR1 LNHDA and CDR2 SQIVND (reference sequence). After removal of 6 bases from V and 4 bases from J, the junction contained 11 bases not matched to a gene. For the CDR3, the DNA is TGTGCCAGTAGCACCCAGACAGGGGGCAGTGGCTATGGCTACACCTTC. Its translation: CASSTQTGGSGYGYTF.

This clone appeared once. This chain joins TRBV30 and TRBJ2-1; D is unresolved. The germline gives CDR1 GTSNPN, CDR2 SVGIG (reference sequence). The CDR3 contains 11 residues. The germline V and J ends were trimmed by 1 base and 7 bases, with 5 bases remaining between them. The CDR3 loop reads CAWSARNEQFF. CDR3 DNA sequence: TGTGCCTGGAGTGCCAGGAATGAGCAGTTCTTC.

The V gene is TRBV5-4, the J gene TRBJ2-1; 8 bases map to TRBD2. The CDR3 covers 14 residues. The V gene's germline CDR1 is SGHNT and CDR2 YYREEE (reference sequence). The CDR3 DNA sequence: TGTGCTGCGACCCGGGGGGGCTCCGGCAATGAGCAGTTCTTC. Translating gives CAATRGGSGNEQFF.

The rearrangement uses TRBV19 and TRBJ1-2; D might be TRBD1 (5 bases). The CDR3 is 12 residues long. Trimming removed 8 bases at V and 7 bases at J, with 14 bases between. Germline CDR1 is LNHDA and CDR2 is SQIVND (reference sequence). The CDR3 region has the DNA TGTGCCAGTGGTGGCAGGGCTGGTGGCTACACCTTC. Its translation: CASGGRAGGYTF.

This clone was seen more than once but under ten times. The gene calls are TRBV7-2 and TRBJ1-5; 7 bases match TRBD1. Trimming at V came to 3 bases and at J to 7 bases, leaving 6 bases not matched to a gene. The CDR3 covers 14 residues. CDR1 is SGHTA, CDR2 FQGNSA, per germline. CDR3 sequence reads: CASSFQGGGQPQHF. The CDR3 bases are TGTGCCAGCAGCTTTCAGGGGGGTGGACAGCCCCAGCATTTT. Together with reference TRBV7-2 and TRBJ1-5, the CDR3 gives the full variable domain: GAGVSQSPSNKVTEKGKDVELRCDPISGHTALYWYRQSLGQGLEFLIYFQGNSAPDKSGLPSDRFSAERTGGSVSTLTIQRTQQEDSAVYLCASSFQGGGQPQHFGDGTRLSIL.

This clone was recorded a few times. CDR3 in DNA: TGTGCCAGCAGCGCACCAGGGTACGAGCAGTACTTC. As protein: CASSAPGYEQYF. The chain has TRBV7-2 and TRBJ2-7, with TRBD1 as a possible D gene (5 bases). This CDR3 contains 12 residues. Trimming removed 5 bases from V and 4 bases from J, with 9 bases in between. Germline V gene data show CDR1 as SGHTA and CDR2 as FQGNSA.

The chain carries TRBV10-1 and TRBJ1-2; TRBD1 is a possible D gene (6 bases). The CDR3 length is 13 residues. Looked up from germline, CDR1 is WNHNN and CDR2 is SYGVQD (reference sequence). V was pared by 5 bases and J by 3 bases, with 10 bases between. The CDR3 protein is CASSPGVDYGYTF. Written as DNA, the CDR3 is TGCGCCAGCAGTCCAGGGGTGGACTATGGCTACACCTTC.

This chain links TRBV7-9 with TRBJ2-5, with TRBD2 matching 10 bases. There are 16 residues in the CDR3. V shed 5 bases and J 4 bases; nucleotides not matched to a gene: 10. Per the germline V gene, CDR1 is SEHNR and CDR2 is FQNEAQ (reference sequence). DNA for the CDR3: TGTGCCAGCAGCCGGGGGGAGCGGGAGGGAGGAGAGACCCAGTACTTC. Its translation: CASSRGEREGGETQYF.

The chain recombines TRBV15 with TRBJ1-4, with a tentative D call TRBD1 (6 bases). The CDR3 is 15 residues long. The V end lost 1 base, the J end lost 8 bases, and 14 bases lay between the germline ends. Germline CDR1 and CDR2: LNHNV and YYDKDF (reference sequence). The CDR3 region is CATSRVRAGVEKLFF. CDR3 sequence (DNA): TGTGCCACCAGCAGAGTTAGGGCAGGGGTGGAAAAACTGTTTTTT.

A note on this clone: The sample contains more than one DNA sequence encoding this CDR3. The rearrangement uses TRBV7-2 and TRBJ2-3; a weak D match, TRBD2 (6 bases). The germline V gene encodes CDR1 SGHTA and CDR2 FQGNSA. CDR3 length: 13 amino acids. Trimming left V 0 bases short and J 5 bases short, with 6 bases between. This CDR3 is CASSLAGGDTQYF. CDR3 coding DNA: TGTGCCAGCAGCTTAGCGGGAGGAGATACGCAGTATTTT. Full variable domain (rest looked up from reference TRBV7-2 and TRBJ2-3): GAGVSQSPSNKVTEKGKDVELRCDPISGHTALYWYRQSLGQGLEFLIYFQGNSAPDKSGLPSDRFSAERTGGSVSTLTIQRTQQEDSAVYLCASSLAGGDTQYFGPGTRLTVL.

This chain links TRBV5-4 with TRBJ2-2; 12 bases are a match to TRBD2. The germline V gene encodes CDR1 SGHNT and CDR2 YYREEE (reference sequence). Germline trimming cut 1 base from V and 5 bases from J; bases unmatched to any gene: 6. This CDR3 has 17 amino acids. As DNA, the CDR3 is TGTGCCAGCAGCTTGATTACTAGCGGGAGGTCTACCGGGGAGCTGTTTTTT. This translates into CASSLITSGRSTGELFF.

This clone was counted a single time. CDR3 protein: CASSEWGRGIEQYF. In DNA, the CDR3 is TGTGCCAGCAGTGAATGGGGCAGGGGAATCGAGCAGTACTTC. This chain joins TRBV6-1 and TRBJ2-7; TRBD1 might be the D (6 bases). The CDR3 is 14 residues long. Germline CDR1 reads MNHNS; CDR2 reads SASEGT. V gave up 2 bases and J gave up 6 bases, with 14 bases separating them.

As DNA, the CDR3 is TGTGCCAGTAGTACCGACAGGGACCCCTACAATGAGCAGTTCTTC. This gives the protein CASSTDRDPYNEQFF. The chain recombines TRBV19 with TRBJ2-1; TRBD1 agrees at 7 bases. From germline, CDR1 is LNHDA and CDR2 SQIVND (reference sequence). J was trimmed by 2 bases and V by 4 bases; bases with no gene match: 5. The length of the CDR3 is 15 residues.

This chain joins TRBV19 and TRBJ1-3; D is perhaps TRBD1 (5 bases). Trimming pared 5 bases from V and 2 bases from J, leaving 13 bases between. Germline lookup yields CDR1 LNHDA and CDR2 SQIVND (reference sequence). This CDR3 comprises 15 residues. The CDR3 DNA follows: TGTGCCAGTAGTCTAATTACAGGCGCTGGAAACACCATATATTTT. Protein: CASSLITGAGNTIYF. Full variable domain (rest looked up from reference TRBV19 and TRBJ1-3): DGGITQSPKYLFRKEGQNVTLSCEQNLNHDAMYWYRQDPGQGLRLIYYSQIVNDFQKGDIAEGYSVSREKKESFPLTVTSAQKNPTAFYLCASSLITGAGNTIYFGEGSWLTVV.

The gene calls are TRBV21-1 and TRBJ2-3; the table gives TRBD1 as D, unverified against the DNA. TRBV21-1 is labeled a pseudogene. This CDR3 region has 16 residues. CDR3 coding DNA: TGTGCCAGCAGCAAACCACGGACAGACAGCACAGATACGCAGTATTTT. Its protein product is CASSKPRTDSTDTQYF.